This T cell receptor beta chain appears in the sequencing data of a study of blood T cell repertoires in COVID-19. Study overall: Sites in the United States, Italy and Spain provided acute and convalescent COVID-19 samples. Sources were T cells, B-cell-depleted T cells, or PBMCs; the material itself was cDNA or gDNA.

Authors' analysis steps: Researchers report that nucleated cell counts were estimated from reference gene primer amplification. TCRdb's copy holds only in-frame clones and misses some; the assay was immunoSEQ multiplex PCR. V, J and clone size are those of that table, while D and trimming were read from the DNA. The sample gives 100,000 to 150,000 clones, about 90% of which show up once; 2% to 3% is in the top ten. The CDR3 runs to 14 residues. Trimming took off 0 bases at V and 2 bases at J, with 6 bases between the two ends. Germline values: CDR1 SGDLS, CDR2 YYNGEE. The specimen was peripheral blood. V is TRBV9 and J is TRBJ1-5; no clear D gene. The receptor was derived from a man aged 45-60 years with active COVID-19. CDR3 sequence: CASSVGTGNQPQHF. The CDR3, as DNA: TGTGCCAGCAGCGTAGGAACAGGCAATCAGCCCCAGCATTTT.